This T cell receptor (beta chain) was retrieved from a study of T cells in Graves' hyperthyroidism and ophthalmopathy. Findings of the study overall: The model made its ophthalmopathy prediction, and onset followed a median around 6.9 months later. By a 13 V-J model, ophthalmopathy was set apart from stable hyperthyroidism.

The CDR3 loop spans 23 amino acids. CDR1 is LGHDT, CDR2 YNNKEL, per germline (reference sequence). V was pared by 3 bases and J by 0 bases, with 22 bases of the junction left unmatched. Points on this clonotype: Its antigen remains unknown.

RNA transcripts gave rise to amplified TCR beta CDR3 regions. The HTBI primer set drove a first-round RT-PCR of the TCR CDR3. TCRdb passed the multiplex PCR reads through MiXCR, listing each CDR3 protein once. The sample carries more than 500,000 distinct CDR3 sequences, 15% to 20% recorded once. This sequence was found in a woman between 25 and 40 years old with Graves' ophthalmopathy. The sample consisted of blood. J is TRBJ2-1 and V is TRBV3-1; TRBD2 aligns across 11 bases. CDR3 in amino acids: CASSHRTTVLAGEVQRSYNEQFF. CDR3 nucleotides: TGTGCCAGCAGCCATCGAACCACTGTACTAGCGGGGGAAGTGCAACGCTCCTACAATGAGCAGTTCTTC.